Shown below are 15 T cell receptor beta chains from a single sample sequenced in a study of blood T cell repertoires in COVID-19. TCRdb's table, derived via immunoSEQ multiplex PCR, lists solely in-frame clones and lacks some. The sample consists of 300,000 or so clones, over 75% of them appearing once. Material for sequencing was peripheral blood. All receptors derive from a man aged 50 to 60 with active or convalescent COVID-19.

The chain couples TRBV24-1 to TRBJ2-3; 9 bases are shared with TRBD1. V was clipped by 3 bases and J by 5 bases; unmatched bases: 11. The CDR3 length is 17 residues. Germline V gene sequence: CDR1 KGHDR, CDR2 SFDVKD. CDR3 protein: CATSDPRPTGGKDTQYF. DNA for the CDR3: TGTGCCACCAGTGATCCCCGGCCAACAGGGGGCAAAGATACGCAGTATTTT.

This clone has a single count. The chain recombines TRBV6-1 with TRBJ1-3; 7 bases map to TRBD1. The CDR3 is made up of 15 amino acids. Trimming took 3 bases from V and 3 from J; bases not matched to a gene: 5. Germline V gene sequence: CDR1 MNHNS, CDR2 SASEGT. The CDR3 is CASSEMYRGGNTIYF. In DNA form, the CDR3 reads TGTGCCAGCAGTGAGATGTACAGGGGTGGAAACACCATATATTTT.

A few counts support this clone. V usage is TRBV19 and J usage is TRBJ1-2; D is perhaps TRBD1 (6 bases). Germline V gene lookup returns CDR1 LNHDA and CDR2 SQIVND (reference sequence). The CDR3 totals 13 residues. Trimming took 4 bases from V and 4 from J, leaving 10 bases between them. The CDR3 is CASSRTDLYGYTF. The CDR3 DNA is TGTGCCAGTAGTAGGACAGACCTCTATGGCTACACCTTC. Supplemented by reference TRBV19 and TRBJ1-2, the full variable domain reads DGGITQSPKYLFRKEGQNVTLSCEQNLNHDAMYWYRQDPGQGLRLIYYSQIVNDFQKGDIAEGYSVSREKKESFPLTVTSAQKNPTAFYLCASSRTDLYGYTFGSGTRLTVV.

The J gene is TRBJ1-2, the V gene TRBV28, with D perhaps TRBD1 (6 bases). Germline values: CDR1 MDHEN, CDR2 SYDVKM. The CDR3 extends over 13 amino acids. The V end was cut by 6 bases, the J end by 1 base, with 9 bases between. CDR3 nucleotide sequence: TGTGCCAGCAGAGAGGGGGTTAACTATGGCTACACCTTC. The encoded protein is CASREGVNYGYTF.

This clone appeared a few times. The chain uses TRBV15 and TRBJ1-6; D might be TRBD1 (6 bases). V was clipped by 0 bases and J by 2 bases, with 8 bases between them. Germline values: CDR1 LNHNV, CDR2 YYDKDF (reference sequence). The CDR3 runs 16 residues. CDR3 sequence: CATSRDRGAYNSPLHF. CDR3 nucleotide sequence: TGTGCCACCAGCAGAGACAGGGGCGCCTATAATTCACCCCTCCACTTT.

The rearrangement links TRBV19 to TRBJ2-1; D is perhaps TRBD2 (5 bases). This CDR3 is 13 amino acids long. With 7 bases removed from V and 8 bases from J, the gap between germline ends came to 15 bases. Germline V gene sequence: CDR1 LNHDA, CDR2 SQIVND (reference sequence). The CDR3 nucleotides read TGTGCCAGTACATCGGGGTACTCGGATGAGCAGTTCTTC. It is translated as CASTSGYSDEQFF.

This clone has just one count. Because the CDR3 is missing its conserved closing phenylalanine or tryptophan, this is likely a read error. J is TRBJ1-6 and V is TRBV4-3; D may be TRBD1 (5 bases). Germline CDR1 reads LGHNA; CDR2 reads YSLEER. V was trimmed by 0 bases and J by 0 bases, leaving 15 bases between them. The CDR3 has 19 amino acids. CDR3 bases: TGCGCCAGCAGCCAAGACCCGAGGAGGGGAAGCTCCTATAATTCACCCCTCCACCTT. Residues: CASSQDPRRGSSYNSPLHL.

The V and J genes are TRBV11-2 and TRBJ2-1; the match to TRBD1 covers 10 bases. V lost 5 bases to trimming and J lost 6 bases; unmatched junction nucleotides: 7. Per germline, CDR1 SGHAT and CDR2 FQNNGV. The CDR3 length is 15 residues. The CDR3 sequence is CASSPGTGEGNEQFF. The CDR3 nucleotides are TGTGCCAGCAGCCCCGGGACAGGGGAGGGCAATGAGCAGTTCTTC.

V and J are TRBV5-4 and TRBJ1-2, with 10 bases that match TRBD1. The junction had 8 bases not matched to a gene; V was cut back by 3 bases and J by 3 bases. This CDR3 region has 16 residues. The V gene's germline CDR1 is SGHNT and CDR2 YYREEE (reference sequence). CDR3 DNA: TGTGCCAGCAGCTGGGACAGGGGAATTTCGGACTATGGCTACACCTTC. Amino acids: CASSWDRGISDYGYTF.

This chain connects TRBV7-8 to TRBJ2-3; 11 bases fit TRBD2. CDR1 is SGHVS, CDR2 FQNEAQ, per germline. J was trimmed by 2 bases and V by 5 bases; bases with no gene match: 6. This CDR3 spans 16 amino acids. The CDR3 DNA sequence: TGTGCCAGCAGCGCATCTAGCGGGGGGTACACAGATACGCAGTATTTT. It encodes CASSASSGGYTDTQYF.

The chain employs TRBV2 and TRBJ1-4; 9 positions match TRBD1. The CDR3 runs 17 residues. The V gene's germline CDR1 is SNHLY and CDR2 FYNNEI. V lost 2 bases, J lost 3 bases, and 7 bases stayed unmatched. CDR3 sequence (DNA): TGTGCCAGCAGTGAAACCGGGACAGGGTGGGCTAATGAAAAACTGTTTTTT. Residues: CASSETGTGWANEKLFF.

The rearrangement joins TRBV6-5 to TRBJ2-3, with D possibly being TRBD2 (5 bases). Between the trimmed V and J ends, which lost 6 bases and 0 bases, there was a span of 13 bases. CDR1 MNHEY and CDR2 SVGAGI come from the germline V gene. This CDR3 contains 15 residues. The CDR3 DNA follows: TGTGCCAGCAGCCCAATCTGGACTAGCACAGATACGCAGTATTTT. This encodes CASSPIWTSTDTQYF.

The chain employs TRBV7-9 and TRBJ1-2; the D gene is possibly TRBD1 (5 bases). The CDR3 spans 12 residues. Germline-derived CDR1 and CDR2 are SEHNR and FQNEAQ (reference sequence). Trimming cost V 1 base and J 8 bases, with 8 bases left between them. The CDR3 coding sequence is TGTGCCAGCAGCTTAGGGGGCACCGGCTACACCTTC. Its translation: CASSLGGTGYTF.

J is TRBJ2-1 and V is TRBV19; 8 nucleotides match TRBD1. The junction had 6 bases not matched to a gene; V was cut back by 7 bases and J by 4 bases. The CDR3 spans 14 residues. The V gene's germline CDR1 is LNHDA and CDR2 SQIVND (reference sequence). This CDR3 reads CASIRGRGYNEQFF. The CDR3 nucleotides read TGTGCCAGTATCAGGGGGCGCGGGTACAATGAGCAGTTCTTC.

The chain has TRBV5-1 and TRBJ2-3, with a weak D call TRBD2 (5 bases). The CDR3 sequence is 15 residues long. Trimming cost V 1 base and J 5 bases, with 14 bases left between them. Germline V gene lookup returns CDR1 SGHRS and CDR2 YFSETQ. In nucleotides, the CDR3 is TGCGCCAGCAGCTTGCTAGCCCAACGGGGAGATACGCAGTATTTT. It is translated as CASSLLAQRGDTQYF.